This record concerns one T cell receptor beta chain sequence. This entry belongs to a study of T cells in Graves' hyperthyroidism and ophthalmopathy. Each 10 ml fresh peripheral blood draw supplied the PBMCs. Template material for amplifying TCR beta CDR3 regions consisted of RNA transcripts. The TCR CDR3 first-round RT-PCR relied on the HTBI primer set. TCRdb recomputed calls from the multiplex PCR reads with MiXCR, one row per CDR3 protein. The sample includes more than 500,000 distinct CDR3 sequences, 15% to 20% of them seen just once. The sample comprised blood. The source is a woman in her twenties or thirties with Graves' ophthalmopathy.

The CDR3 DNA sequence: TGTGCCAGCAGTTTCGGCCAGGGAGGAGCTTTCTTT. Protein: CASSFGQGGAFF. This chain uses TRBV12-3 or TRBV12-4 with TRBJ2-2; maybe TRBD1 (5 bases). The J call may not be correct, given that the DNA end is closer to TRBJ1-1. The CDR3 covers 12 residues.